This T cell receptor (beta chain) was sequenced during a study of regulatory T cells in long-lasting Graves disease. Time point defined: persistent/refractory GD, antithyroid drugs over 5 years with positive TRAb. Isolated PBMC RNA provided the starting material for the TCR library. Combining iRepertoire HTBI primers with Arm-PCR of CDR3 regions, the authors built TCR beta libraries. TCRdb reanalysed the multiplex PCR reads using MiXCR and keeps one entry per CDR3 protein. The profile shows some 420,000 distinct CDR3 sequences, around a fifth of them singletons. CDR3 length: 15 amino acids. Unmatched junction bases numbered 7, after V lost 4 bases and J lost 2 bases.

This chain uses TRBV12-3 or TRBV12-4 with TRBJ2-7; 8 bases fit TRBD2. The TCR originated in a female donor with Graves disease. This material consisted of peripheral blood mononuclear cells (PBMCs), taken when the disease was refractory, from a patient treated with antithyroid drugs. CDR3 coding DNA: TGTGCCAGCAGTTCACCGGGAGGGAATCCCTACGAGCAGTACTTC. It encodes CASSSPGGNPYEQYF.